These T cell receptor beta chains were read from a single sample in a study of cytomegalovirus exposure and HLA in healthy donors. Only in-frame clones appear in the TCRdb table, and some are missing; sequencing was by immunoSEQ multiplex PCR. The table includes about 250,000 clones, 80% detected once. Sequenced input: PBMCs. These receptors were obtained from a girl aged 2 to 10 in good health and CMV-seronegative. The CDR3 runs from the conserved cysteine through the conserved F or W. Fields, in order: D gene, J gene, clone size, V gene, CDR3 protein, CDR3 DNA. The D gene is left open where the match is weak. Not every row has a clone size; where given, it reads once, few, many or a size class.

>TRBD1|TRBJ2-7|few|TRBV28
CASSLPHRGSSYEQYF
TGTGCCAGCAGTCTTCCTCACAGGGGAAGCTCCTACGAGCAGTACTTC
>.|TRBJ1-2|.|TRBV11-2
CASSLVNAGDYGYTF
TGTGCCAGCAGCTTAGTGAACGCCGGGGACTATGGCTACACCTTC
>.|TRBJ1-2|.|TRBV18
CASSTVTSNYGYTF
TGTGCCAGCTCGACTGTGACCTCTAACTATGGCTACACCTTC
>TRBD2|TRBJ2-1|.|TRBV27
CASSLGLAGSNEQFF
TGTGCCAGCAGCCTAGGGCTAGCGGGGAGCAATGAGCAGTTCTTC
>TRBD1|TRBJ2-3|.|TRBV29-1
CSVGGGTGQVGDTQYF
TGCAGCGTAGGAGGGGGGACAGGGCAAGTCGGGGATACGCAGTATTTT
>.|TRBJ1-3|.|TRBV5-6
CASYLGPPGNLPSGNTIYF
TGTGCCAGCTACTTGGGGCCCCCGGGGAACCTACCCTCTGGAAACACCATATATTTT
>TRBD1|TRBJ2-7|.|TRBV6-7
CARDRGFAYEQYF
TGTGCCAGAGACAGGGGTTTTGCCTACGAGCAGTACTTC
>TRBD2|TRBJ2-5|.|TRBV7-8
CASSSFREGAETQYF
TGTGCCAGCAGCTCCTTTAGGGAGGGAGCCGAGACCCAGTACTTC
>.|TRBJ2-1|.|TRBV12-5
CASGLVLGSRGGEQFF
TGTGCTAGTGGTTTGGTACTCGGTAGCCGAGGTGGCGAGCAGTTCTTC
>TRBD1|TRBJ2-7|.|TRBV6-5
CASSYGDRVGEQYF
TGTGCCAGCAGTTATGGGGACAGGGTGGGCGAGCAGTACTTC
>.|TRBJ2-1|.|TRBV6-1
CASSEGPRAFDEQFF
TGTGCCAGCAGTGAAGGTCCCCGAGCTTTCGATGAGCAGTTCTTC
>TRBD1|TRBJ1-2|.|TRBV28
CASSLGQINYGYTF
TGTGCCAGCAGTTTGGGACAGATTAACTATGGCTACACCTTC
>TRBD2|TRBJ2-7|few|TRBV10-3
CAISPTSGTYEQYF
TGTGCCATCAGCCCGACTAGCGGGACCTACGAGCAGTACTTC
>TRBD1|TRBJ1-1|.|TRBV6-1
CASSDPRTGALNTEAFF
TGTGCCAGCAGTGATCCTCGGACAGGGGCACTGAACACTGAAGCTTTCTTT
>.|TRBJ1-5|.|TRBV19
CASSLYPAGDYSNQPQHF
TGTGCCAGTAGTCTCTACCCAGCGGGGGATTATAGCAATCAGCCCCAGCATTTT
>TRBD1|TRBJ1-1|.|TRBV5-1
CASSQNSKTRGTWTEAFF
TGCGCCAGCAGCCAAAATTCGAAAACCAGGGGGACATGGACTGAAGCTTTCTTT
>TRBD1|TRBJ2-7|few|TRBV6-5
CASRGGDRGYEQYF
TGTGCCAGCAGAGGGGGGGACAGGGGTTACGAGCAGTACTTC
>TRBD1|TRBJ1-3|.|TRBV6-1
CASGTGASGNTIYF
TGTGCCAGTGGGACAGGGGCCTCTGGAAACACCATATATTTT
>TRBD2|TRBJ2-7|.|TRBV27
CASSPTSGRYEQYF
TGTGCCAGCAGCCCTACTAGCGGGAGATACGAGCAGTACTTC
>TRBD1|TRBJ1-4|.|TRBV5-1
CASSPLTGREKLFF
TGCGCCAGCAGCCCTTTGACAGGGAGGGAAAAACTGTTTTTT
>TRBD2|TRBJ2-1|.|TRBV4-2
CASSQPHGGAGNEQFF
TGTGCCAGCAGCCAACCCCACGGGGGGGCAGGCAATGAGCAGTTCTTC
>.|TRBJ2-7|.|TRBV5-1
CASSGLISYEQYF
TGCGCCAGCAGCGGGCTCATCTCCTACGAGCAGTACTTC
>.|TRBJ2-4|once|TRBV20-1
CSAREGALQYF
TGCAGTGCTAGAGAGGGGGCTCTTCAGTACTTC
>.|TRBJ1-6|.|TRBV28
CASRTVLSPLHF
TGTGCCAGCAGGACAGTCCTTTCACCCCTCCACTTT
>TRBD2|TRBJ2-2|.|TRBV2
CASSWGGGTGELFF
TGTGCCAGCAGTTGGGGCGGGGGCACCGGGGAGCTGTTTTTT
>TRBD1|TRBJ1-1|.|TRBV2
CASSSPINRGWITNTEAFF
TGTGCCAGCAGTTCCCCCATAAACAGGGGGTGGATCACGAACACTGAAGCTTTCTTT
>TRBD1|TRBJ1-2|once|TRBV6-6
CASSYQGAAGYGYTF
TGTGCCAGCAGTTACCAGGGGGCCGCCGGCTATGGCTACACCTTC
>TRBD2|TRBJ2-5|.|TRBV9
CASSPQGTSGETQYF
TGTGCCAGCAGCCCCCAAGGGACTAGCGGAGAGACCCAGTACTTC
>.|TRBJ1-3|.|TRBV30
CACPRSSGNTIYF
TGTGCCTGCCCCAGGTCAAGTGGAAACACCATATATTTT
>.|TRBJ1-2|.|TRBV5-4
CASRPGSNYGYTF
TGTGCCAGCAGGCCAGGGTCGAACTATGGCTACACCTTC
>.|TRBJ1-3|.|TRBV28
CASSDHQGNGNTIYF
TGTGCCAGCAGTGATCACCAGGGAAATGGAAACACCATATATTTT
>TRBD1|TRBJ2-5|.|TRBV10-3
CAISESRGTVQETQYF
TGTGCCATCAGTGAGTCGAGAGGGACAGTCCAAGAGACCCAGTACTTC
>TRBD2|TRBJ2-7|few|TRBV2
CASSDLFKTGLAFRYEQYF
TGTGCCAGCAGTGATCTCTTTAAGACGGGACTAGCCTTTCGCTACGAGCAGTACTTC
>TRBD1|TRBJ1-2|.|TRBV7-8
CASSPGGRDRDISRRYGYTF
TGTGCCAGCAGCCCTGGGGGTCGGGACAGGGACATTTCAAGACGCTATGGCTACACCTTC
>.|TRBJ1-3|.|TRBV15
CATSKGSGRLSGNTIYF
TGTGCCACCAGCAAGGGCAGCGGCCGGCTCTCTGGAAACACCATATATTTT
>.|TRBJ1-1|.|TRBV2
CAGRHQRPEAFF
TGTGCCGGTAGACATCAACGGCCTGAAGCTTTCTTT
>TRBD2|TRBJ2-1|few|TRBV11-2
CASSLDRTSGLSYNEQFF
TGTGCCAGCAGCTTAGATAGGACTAGCGGGCTTTCCTACAATGAGCAGTTCTTC
>.|TRBJ2-1|.|TRBV9
CASSVSGVPYNEQFF
TGTGCCAGCAGCGTAAGCGGAGTCCCCTACAATGAGCAGTTCTTC
>TRBD2|TRBJ2-5|.|TRBV5-1
CASSSGTSVYQETQYF
TGCGCCAGCAGCTCGGGGACTAGCGTATACCAAGAGACCCAGTACTTC
>.|TRBJ2-7|.|TRBV29-1
CSATHAYEQYF
TGCAGCGCGACTCATGCCTACGAGCAGTACTTC
>TRBD1|TRBJ1-1|once|TRBV15
CATSRDRWTGRTEAFF
TGTGCCACCAGCAGAGACCGCTGGACAGGGCGAACTGAAGCTTTCTTT
>TRBD2|TRBJ2-1|.|TRBV7-9
CASSRGLAFQFF
TGTGCCAGCAGCCGAGGACTAGCATTTCAGTTCTTC
>.|TRBJ1-1|.|TRBV30
CASLPGREMNTEAFF
TGTGCCTCTCTTCCCGGGAGAGAGATGAACACTGAAGCTTTCTTT
>TRBD2|TRBJ2-2|once|TRBV14
CASSQVSSGRSLRAGELFF
TGTGCCAGCAGCCAAGTTTCTAGCGGGAGAAGTTTACGGGCCGGGGAGCTGTTTTTT
>.|TRBJ2-7|once|TRBV29-1
CSVQTEEFYEQYF
TGCAGCGTCCAGACAGAAGAATTCTACGAGCAGTACTTC
>.|TRBJ2-6|.|TRBV9
CASQRTAISGANVLTF
TGTGCCAGCCAGCGGACAGCCATCTCTGGGGCCAACGTCCTGACTTTC
>.|TRBJ1-2|once|TRBV29-1
CSVEVNPSNYGYTF
TGCAGCGTGGAGGTAAACCCCTCTAACTATGGCTACACCTTC
>.|TRBJ1-2|.|TRBV30
CACGVRGQGRDGYTF
TGTGCCTGTGGGGTCCGAGGGCAGGGGCGCGATGGCTACACCTTC
>.|TRBJ2-1|.|TRBV2
CAGSQGRTYNEQFF
TGTGCCGGATCACAGGGACGTACATACAATGAGCAGTTCTTC